Listed below are T cell receptor beta chains from one sample, sequenced in a study of blood T cell repertoires in COVID-19. TCRdb's copy holds only in-frame clones and misses some; the assay was immunoSEQ multiplex PCR. The sample carries roughly 70,000 clones, approximately 92% recorded once. Input material: peripheral blood. The receptors derive from a human donor with active COVID-19. The donor label of this sample is uncertain. Each CDR3 is given without its conserved first and last residue.

V gene | CDR3 protein
TRBV7-2 | ASSPDSNSPLH
TRBV6-1 | ASSEEADTDTQY
TRBV7-8 | ASSYRDRKYGYT
TRBV7-6 | ASSLAVGQGYEQF
TRBV18 | ASSQGTGVNGQPQH
TRBV3-1/TRBV3-2 | ASSQQGPGELF
TRBV28 | ASSPAGQLNTEAF
TRBV28 | ASSLSRGFGTGELF
TRBV9 | ASSVAGTDAKFGYT
TRBV19 | ASSGTSGMMSQY
TRBV5-5 | ASSLRLAPSEQY
TRBV9 | ASSVADRSYEQY
TRBV18 | ASSPDRGSYNEQF
TRBV7-9 | ASSLLGAANEKLF
TRBV6-5 | ASSAGQTTYGYT
TRBV3-1/TRBV3-2 | ASSQTSGSYNEQF
TRBV2 | ASGLRRDTQY
TRBV9 | ASSAPSWAGSGEETQY